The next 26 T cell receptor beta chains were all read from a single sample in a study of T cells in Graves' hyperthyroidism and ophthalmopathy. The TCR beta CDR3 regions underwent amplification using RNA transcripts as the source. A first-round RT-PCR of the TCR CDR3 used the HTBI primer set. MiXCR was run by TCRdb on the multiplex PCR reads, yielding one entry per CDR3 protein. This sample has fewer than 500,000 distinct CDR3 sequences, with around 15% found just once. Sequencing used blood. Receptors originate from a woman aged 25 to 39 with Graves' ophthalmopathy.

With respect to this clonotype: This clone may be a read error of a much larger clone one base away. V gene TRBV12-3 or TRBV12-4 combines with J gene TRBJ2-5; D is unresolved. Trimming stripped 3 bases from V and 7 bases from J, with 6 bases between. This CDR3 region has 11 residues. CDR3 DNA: TGTGCCAGCAGTTTTAGAGCGACCCAGTACTTC. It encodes CASSFRATQYF.

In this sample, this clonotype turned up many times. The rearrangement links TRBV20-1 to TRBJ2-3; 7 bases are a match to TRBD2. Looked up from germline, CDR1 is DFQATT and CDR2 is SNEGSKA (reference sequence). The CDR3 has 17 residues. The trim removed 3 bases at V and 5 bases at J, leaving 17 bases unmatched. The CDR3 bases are TGCAGTGCTAGTCCTATCAGGACTAGAGGGACGGAAGATACGCAGTATTTT. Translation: CSASPIRTRGTEDTQYF.

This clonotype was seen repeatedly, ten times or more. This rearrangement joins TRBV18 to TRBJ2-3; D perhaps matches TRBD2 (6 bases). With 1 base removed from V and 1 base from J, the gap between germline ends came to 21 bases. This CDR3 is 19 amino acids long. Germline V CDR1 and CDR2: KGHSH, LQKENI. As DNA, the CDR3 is TGTGCCAGCTCACCACTTCCTTTGACTAGACCCCTCGGCACAGATACGCAGTATTTT. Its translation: CASSPLPLTRPLGTDTQYF.

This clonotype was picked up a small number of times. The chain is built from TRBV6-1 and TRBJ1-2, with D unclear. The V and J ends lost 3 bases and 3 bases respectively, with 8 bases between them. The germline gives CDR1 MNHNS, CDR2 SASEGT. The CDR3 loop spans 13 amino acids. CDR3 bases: TGTGCCAGCAGTGACACCCTGGACTATGGCTACACCTTC. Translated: CASSDTLDYGYTF.

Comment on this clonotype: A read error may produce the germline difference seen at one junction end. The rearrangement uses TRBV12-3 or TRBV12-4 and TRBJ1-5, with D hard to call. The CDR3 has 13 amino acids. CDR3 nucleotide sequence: TGTGCCGGCAGGAAACGGGAGAATCAGCCCCAGCATTTT. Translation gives CAGRKRENQPQHF.

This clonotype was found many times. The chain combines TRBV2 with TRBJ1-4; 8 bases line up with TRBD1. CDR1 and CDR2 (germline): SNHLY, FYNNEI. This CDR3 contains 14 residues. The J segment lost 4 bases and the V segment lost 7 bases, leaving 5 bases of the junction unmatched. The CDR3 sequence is CASIPDRGNEKLFF. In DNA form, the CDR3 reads TGTGCCAGCATACCCGACAGGGGTAATGAAAAACTGTTTTTT.

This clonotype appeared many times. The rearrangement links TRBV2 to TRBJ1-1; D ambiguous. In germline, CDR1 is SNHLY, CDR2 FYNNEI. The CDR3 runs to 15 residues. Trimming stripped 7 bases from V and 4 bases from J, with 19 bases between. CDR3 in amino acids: CASTLAGYGTTEAFF. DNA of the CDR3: TGTGCCAGCACTCTCGCGGGGTATGGAACCACTGAAGCTTTCTTT.

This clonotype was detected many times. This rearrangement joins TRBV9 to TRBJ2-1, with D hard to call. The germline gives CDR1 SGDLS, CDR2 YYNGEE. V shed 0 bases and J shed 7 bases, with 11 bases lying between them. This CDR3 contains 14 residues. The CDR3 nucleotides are TGTGCCAGCAGCGTAGCTGGGTCGGCGAATGAGCAGTTCTTC. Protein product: CASSVAGSANEQFF.

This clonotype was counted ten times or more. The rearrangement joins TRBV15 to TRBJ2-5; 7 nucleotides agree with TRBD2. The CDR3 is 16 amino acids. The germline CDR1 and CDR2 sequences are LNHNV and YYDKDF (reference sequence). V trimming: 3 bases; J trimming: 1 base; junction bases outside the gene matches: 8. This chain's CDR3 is CATSRPPGGSQETQYF. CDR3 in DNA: TGTGCCACCAGCAGGCCCCCGGGGGGAAGCCAAGAGACCCAGTACTTC. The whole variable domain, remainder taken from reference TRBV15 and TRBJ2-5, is DAMVIQNPRYQVTQFGKPVTLSCSQTLNHNVMYWYQQKSSQAPKLLFHYYDKDFNNEADTPDNFQSRRPNTSFCFLDIRSPGLGDTAMYLCATSRPPGGSQETQYFGPGTRLLVL.

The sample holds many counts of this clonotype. The chain's CDR3 is CASSLRTGTGQPQHF. Written as DNA, the CDR3 is TGTGCCAGCAGTTTACGGACAGGAACGGGGCAGCCCCAGCATTTT. The gene calls are TRBV28 and TRBJ1-5, with TRBD1 identical over 7 bases. J was trimmed by 7 bases and V by 2 bases; bases with no gene match: 8. This CDR3 spans 15 amino acids. The V gene's germline CDR1 is MDHEN and CDR2 SYDVKM. The complete variable domain, with remaining parts taken from reference TRBV28 and TRBJ1-5, reads DVKVTQSSRYLVKRTGEKVFLECVQDMDHENMFWYRQDPGLGLRLIYFSYDVKMKEKGDIPEGYSVSREKKERFSLILESASTNQTSMYLCASSLRTGTGQPQHFGDGTRLSIL.

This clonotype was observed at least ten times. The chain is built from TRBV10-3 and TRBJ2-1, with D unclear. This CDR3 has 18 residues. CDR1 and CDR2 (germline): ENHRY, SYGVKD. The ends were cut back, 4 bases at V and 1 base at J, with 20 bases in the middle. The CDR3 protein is CAISGVTETLRSYNEQFF. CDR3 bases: TGTGCCATCAGTGGGGTCACAGAGACCCTGCGGTCCTACAATGAGCAGTTCTTC.

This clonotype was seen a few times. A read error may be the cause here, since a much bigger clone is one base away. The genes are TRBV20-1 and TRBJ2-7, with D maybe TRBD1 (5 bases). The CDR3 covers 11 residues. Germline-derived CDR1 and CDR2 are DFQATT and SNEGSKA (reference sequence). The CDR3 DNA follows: TGCAGTGCTTACAGGTCCTACAAGCAGTACTTC. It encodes CSAYRSYKQYF.

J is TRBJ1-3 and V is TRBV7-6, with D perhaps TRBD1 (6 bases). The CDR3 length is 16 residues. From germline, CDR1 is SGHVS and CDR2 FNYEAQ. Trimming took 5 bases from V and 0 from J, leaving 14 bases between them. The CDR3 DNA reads TGTGCCAGCAGCATGGACAGCCTAATCTCTGGAAACACCATATATTTT. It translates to CASSMDSLISGNTIYF.

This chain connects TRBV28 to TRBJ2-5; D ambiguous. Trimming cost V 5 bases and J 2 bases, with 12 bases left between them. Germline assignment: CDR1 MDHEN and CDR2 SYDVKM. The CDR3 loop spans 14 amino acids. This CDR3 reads CASSSLGGQETQYF. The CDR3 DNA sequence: TGTGCCAGCAGTAGCCTCGGCGGACAAGAGACCCAGTACTTC.

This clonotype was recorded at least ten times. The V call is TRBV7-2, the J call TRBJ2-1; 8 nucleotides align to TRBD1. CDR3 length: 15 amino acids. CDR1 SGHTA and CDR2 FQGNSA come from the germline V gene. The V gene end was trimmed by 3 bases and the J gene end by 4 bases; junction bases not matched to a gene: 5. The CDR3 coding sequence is TGTGCCAGCAGCTTTGCAGGGGGCACGTACAATGAGCAGTTCTTC. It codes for CASSFAGGTYNEQFF.

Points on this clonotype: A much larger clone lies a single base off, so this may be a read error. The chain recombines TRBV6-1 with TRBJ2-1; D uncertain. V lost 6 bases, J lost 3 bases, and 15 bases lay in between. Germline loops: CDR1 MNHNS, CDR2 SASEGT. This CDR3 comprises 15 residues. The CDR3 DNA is TGTGCCAGCAGCCCGACAAAGGGATACTACAATGAGCAGTTCTTC. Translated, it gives CASSPTKGYYNEQFF.

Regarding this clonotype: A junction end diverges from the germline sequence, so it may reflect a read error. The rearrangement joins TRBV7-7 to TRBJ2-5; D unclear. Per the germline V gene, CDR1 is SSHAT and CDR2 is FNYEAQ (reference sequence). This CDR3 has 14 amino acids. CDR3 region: CASSPPVPQETQYF. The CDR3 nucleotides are TGTGCTAGCAGCCCCCCAGTCCCCCAAGAGACCCAGTACTTC.

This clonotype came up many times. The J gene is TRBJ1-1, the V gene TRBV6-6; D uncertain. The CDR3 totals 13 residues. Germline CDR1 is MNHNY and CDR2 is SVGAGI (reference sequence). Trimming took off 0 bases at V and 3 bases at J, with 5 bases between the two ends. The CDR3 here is CASSYSRDTEAFF. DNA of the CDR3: TGTGCCAGCAGTTACTCGCGGGACACTGAAGCTTTCTTT.

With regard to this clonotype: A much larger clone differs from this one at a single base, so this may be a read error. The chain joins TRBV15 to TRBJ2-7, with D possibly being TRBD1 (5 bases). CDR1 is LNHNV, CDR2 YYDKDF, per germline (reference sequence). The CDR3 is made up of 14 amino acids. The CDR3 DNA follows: TGTGCCACCAGCAGAGACAGGGCTTCCTACGAGCAGGACTTC. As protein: CATSRDRASYEQDF. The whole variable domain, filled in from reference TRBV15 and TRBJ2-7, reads DAMVIQNPRYQVTQFGKPVTLSCSQTLNHNVMYWYQQKSSQAPKLLFHYYDKDFNNEADTPDNFQSRRPNTSFCFLDIRSPGLGDTAMYLCATSRDRASYEQDFGPGTRLTVT.

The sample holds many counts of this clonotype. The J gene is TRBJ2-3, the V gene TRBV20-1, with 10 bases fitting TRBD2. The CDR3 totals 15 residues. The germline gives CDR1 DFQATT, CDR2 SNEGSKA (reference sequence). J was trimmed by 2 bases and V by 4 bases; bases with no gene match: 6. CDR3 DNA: TGCAGTGCTACTCTAGCGGGGGAGATCACAGATACGCAGTATTTT. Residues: CSATLAGEITDTQYF.

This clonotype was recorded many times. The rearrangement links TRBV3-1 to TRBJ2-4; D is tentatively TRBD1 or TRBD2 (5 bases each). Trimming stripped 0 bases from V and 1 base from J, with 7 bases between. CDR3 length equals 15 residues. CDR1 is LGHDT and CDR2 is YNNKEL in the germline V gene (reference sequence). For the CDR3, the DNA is TGTGCCAGCAGCCAAGAATGGGGGGCCAAAAACATTCAGTACTTC. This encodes CASSQEWGAKNIQYF.

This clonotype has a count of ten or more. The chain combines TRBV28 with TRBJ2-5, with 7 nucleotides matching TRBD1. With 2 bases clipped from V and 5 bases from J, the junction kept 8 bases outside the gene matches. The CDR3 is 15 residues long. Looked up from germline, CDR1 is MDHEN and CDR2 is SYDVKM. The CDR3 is CASSLGIDRAETQYF. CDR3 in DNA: TGTGCCAGCAGTTTAGGAATAGACAGGGCTGAGACCCAGTACTTC.

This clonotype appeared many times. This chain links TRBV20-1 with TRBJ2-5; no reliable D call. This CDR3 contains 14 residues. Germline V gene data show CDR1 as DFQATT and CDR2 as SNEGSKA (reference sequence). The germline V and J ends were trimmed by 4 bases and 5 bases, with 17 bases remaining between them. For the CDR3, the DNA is TGCAGTGCTAACGGCCTCGGGTCGTATGAGACCCAGTACTTC. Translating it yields CSANGLGSYETQYF.

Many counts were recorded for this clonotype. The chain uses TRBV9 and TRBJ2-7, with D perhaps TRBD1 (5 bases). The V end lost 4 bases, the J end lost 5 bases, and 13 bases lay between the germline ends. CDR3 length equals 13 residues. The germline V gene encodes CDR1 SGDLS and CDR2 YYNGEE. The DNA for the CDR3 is TGTGCCAGCAGCCGGCAGGGTGGCGACGAGCAGTACTTC. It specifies CASSRQGGDEQYF. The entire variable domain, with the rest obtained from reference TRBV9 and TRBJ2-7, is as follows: DSGVTQTPKHLITATGQRVTLRCSPRSGDLSVYWYQQSLDQGLQFLIQYYNGEERAKGNILERFSAQQFPDLHSELNLSSLELGDSALYFCASSRQGGDEQYFGPGTRLTVT.

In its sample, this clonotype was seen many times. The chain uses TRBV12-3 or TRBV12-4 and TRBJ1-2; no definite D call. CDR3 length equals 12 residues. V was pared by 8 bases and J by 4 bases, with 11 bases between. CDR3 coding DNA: TGTGCCAGCGGGTCTGCGCCCTATGGCTACACCTTC. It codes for CASGSAPYGYTF.

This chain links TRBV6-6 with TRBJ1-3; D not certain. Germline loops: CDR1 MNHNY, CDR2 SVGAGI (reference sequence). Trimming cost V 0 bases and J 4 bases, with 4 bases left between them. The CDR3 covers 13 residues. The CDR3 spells CASSYSPGNTIYF. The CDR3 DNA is TGTGCCAGCAGTTACTCACCCGGAAACACCATATATTTT.